This TCR beta chain originates from a study of blood T cell repertoires in COVID-19 (dated by TCRdb to the early 2020s). A note on the overall study: Collaborator samples came from the United States, Italy and Spain and covered acute and convalescent phases of COVID-19. Subjects who had been exposed to COVID-19, were actively infected with it, or had recovered from it provided the deeply sampled blood TCRbeta repertoires that made up the dataset. The repertoires were made available in a free public database intended to serve as a resource for research on the immune response to SARS-CoV-2. Samples came from the ongoing ImmuneRACE study (first 160 participants) plus 1,254 subjects from 6 global collaborators. The material from the prospective study consisted of cDNA or gDNA derived from T cells, B-cell-depleted T cells, or PBMCs. HLA class I and class II types, where available, came from metadata supplied by the sample provider rather than from assay-based typing. Sample metadata almost always included a de-identified subject ID, COVID-19 status, age in years and sex.

Study-wide conclusions, independent of this receptor: Clinical and demographic metadata were provided uncurated, with the amount varying by source and participant.

In Seattle, one collaborating source enrolled patients while the infection was active and tracked those patients longitudinally over the course of disease. Collaborating institutions collected whole blood in K2EDTA tubes following their own protocols. For TCRbeta analysis, collaborator samples were shipped as frozen whole blood, as isolated PBMCs, or as DNA extracted from either sample type. V is cut back by 2 bases and J by 2 bases, with 1 base in the junction unmatched. According to the germline V gene, CDR1 reads MNHEY and CDR2 reads SVGAGI. The CDR3, cysteine through phenylalanine, is 14 amino acids long. Only the CDR3 part of the read is kept: 42 bases, read in frame from the first base. This clone was observed a single time. It lacks a known antigen. The record has no base qualities; no much larger clone is one base away. TCRbeta CDR3 regions were amplified from genomic DNA using the immunoSEQ Assay, a bias-controlled multiplex PCR. The authors processed their data as follows. The number of nucleated cells in each sample was estimated from the amplification of reference gene primers within the assay. Sequence reads were collapsed and filtered to measure the absolute abundance of every unique TCRbeta CDR3 rearrangement. For each sample, productive Simpson clonality was calculated as the square root of Simpson's diversity index across productive rearrangements. This is the immuneACCESS table as TCRdb keeps it, with only in-frame sequences that have V and J called. A part of the clones is gone; compared with another copy, unresolved V genes explain less than half, and the rest is unexplained. The V and J calls and clone size come from that table; D and trimming were worked out from the DNA. The sample table shows around 300,000 clones, and 85% to 90% are seen once. Less than 3.5% of the sample is taken by the ten largest.

Sequenced material: peripheral blood. The sequence was collected from a woman under 40 with COVID-19, enrolled during active disease. Rearrangement joined TRBV6-5 to TRBJ2-7; 9 central bases correspond to TRBD2. This receptor carries the CDR3 CASSYKRGAYEQYF. The DNA sequence is TGTGCCAGCAGTTACAAGCGGGGGGCCTACGAGCAGTACTTC.